This passage covers 10 T cell receptor beta chains from one sample sequenced in a study of T cell clonotyping in hematopoietic cell transplantation. The assay was immunoSEQ multiplex PCR, and TCRdb's table has in-frame clones only and misses some. The sample carries roughly 13,000 clones, about 70% recorded once. The material was peripheral blood mononuclear cells, obtained 180 days after allogeneic stem cell transplant. The receptors stem from a male patient between 55 and 70 years old who had an allogeneic stem cell transplant from an unrelated donor, so the T cells may come from the graft donor. Some clones in this sample may be carry-over from other donors' samples.

Within the sample, this clone is large. The rearrangement uses TRBV27 and TRBJ1-1; D call uncertain. Germline values: CDR1 MNHEY, CDR2 SMNVEV (reference sequence). The CDR3 loop spans 13 amino acids. The V end lost 2 bases, the J end lost 5 bases, and 9 bases lay between the germline ends. CDR3 sequence (DNA): TGTGCCAGCAGTTTAATGGGAAGGACTGAAGCTTTCTTT. Translated, it gives CASSLMGRTEAFF.

CDR3 DNA: TGCGCCAGCAGCCCAGGAGATACGCAGTATTTT. Its translation: CASSPGDTQYF. The chain combines TRBV4-1 with TRBJ2-3; D is uncertain. In germline, CDR1 is MGHRA, CDR2 YSYEKL. The CDR3 runs to 11 residues. Trimming pared 4 bases from V and 5 bases from J, leaving 4 bases between.

The V gene is TRBV29-1, the J gene TRBJ1-2; D is perhaps TRBD1 (5 bases). The length of the CDR3 is 12 residues. With 6 bases removed from V and 8 bases from J, the gap between germline ends came to 16 bases. Germline assignment: CDR1 SQVTM and CDR2 ANQGSEA. In DNA form, the CDR3 reads TGCAGCGTGGCCGGCGGGGCGGACGGCTACACCTTC. Its protein is CSVAGGADGYTF.

The CDR3 DNA reads TGTGCCAGCAGTATTATTACAGGGACCACTGAAGCTTTCTTT. Its protein is CASSIITGTTEAFF. The chain has TRBV7-2 and TRBJ1-1; the D gene is possibly TRBD1 (6 bases). V lost 6 bases and J lost 4, with 15 bases in between. Germline V lookup: CDR1 SGHTA, CDR2 FQGNSA. The CDR3 length is 14 residues.

This clone was counted a few times. One end of the junction varies from germline; a read error may be responsible. DNA of the CDR3: TGCGCCAGCAGCCAAGATGGCAGGATGAACACTAAAGCTTTCTTT. This encodes CASSQDGRMNTKAFF. This rearrangement joins TRBV4-1 to TRBJ1-1, with unresolved D. CDR1 and CDR2 from the germline V gene are MGHRA and YSYEKL. The CDR3 length is 15 residues.

The chain has TRBV5-1 and TRBJ2-5; D not certain. This CDR3 comprises 12 residues. The germline V gene encodes CDR1 SGHRS and CDR2 YFSETQ. With 1 base removed from V and 5 bases from J, the gap between germline ends came to 6 bases. Here the CDR3 reads CASSLMWETQYF. The CDR3 DNA reads as TGCGCCAGCAGCTTGATGTGGGAGACCCAGTACTTC.

The table lists this clone with a few counts. V and J are TRBV4-1 and TRBJ1-2; no clear D gene. Germline CDR1 reads MGHRA; CDR2 reads YSYEKL. CDR3 length equals 14 residues. V was clipped by 0 bases and J by 7 bases, with 12 bases between them. The CDR3 here is CASSQEPGSTGYTF. As DNA, the CDR3 is TGCGCCAGCAGCCAAGAACCCGGGAGCACTGGCTACACCTTC.

This rearrangement joins TRBV25-1 to TRBJ1-2; 7 bases map to TRBD1. The J segment lost 8 bases and the V segment lost 3 bases, leaving 3 bases of the junction unmatched. The CDR3 covers 12 residues. Looked up from germline, CDR1 is MGHDK and CDR2 is SYGVNS. The CDR3 DNA reads as TGTGCCAGCAGTGACAGGGGGTACGGCTACACCTTC. As protein: CASSDRGYGYTF.

The table lists this clone with a few counts. The V and J genes are TRBV11-1 and TRBJ1-1; D possibly corresponds to TRBD1 (6 bases). This CDR3 region has 13 residues. Germline-derived CDR1 and CDR2 are SGHAT and FQDESV (reference sequence). The ends were cut back, 4 bases at V and 5 bases at J, with 11 bases in the middle. CDR3 region: CASSSQGWTEAFF. For the CDR3, the DNA is TGTGCCAGCAGCTCGCAGGGGTGGACTGAAGCTTTCTTT. Full variable domain (rest looked up from reference TRBV11-1 and TRBJ1-1): EAEVAQSPRYKITEKSQAVAFWCDPISGHATLYWYRQILGQGPELLVQFQDESVVDDSQLPKDRFSAERLKGVDSTLKIQPAELGDSAMYLCASSSQGWTEAFFGQGTRLTVV.

V gene TRBV10-3 combines with J gene TRBJ2-7; no definite D call. V lost 2 bases and J 3 bases, leaving 8 bases between the germline ends. This CDR3 spans 13 amino acids. The germline gives CDR1 ENHRY, CDR2 SYGVKD. CDR3 sequence reads: CAISENSLYEQYF. The CDR3 DNA sequence: TGTGCCATCAGTGAGAACTCCCTCTACGAGCAGTACTTC.